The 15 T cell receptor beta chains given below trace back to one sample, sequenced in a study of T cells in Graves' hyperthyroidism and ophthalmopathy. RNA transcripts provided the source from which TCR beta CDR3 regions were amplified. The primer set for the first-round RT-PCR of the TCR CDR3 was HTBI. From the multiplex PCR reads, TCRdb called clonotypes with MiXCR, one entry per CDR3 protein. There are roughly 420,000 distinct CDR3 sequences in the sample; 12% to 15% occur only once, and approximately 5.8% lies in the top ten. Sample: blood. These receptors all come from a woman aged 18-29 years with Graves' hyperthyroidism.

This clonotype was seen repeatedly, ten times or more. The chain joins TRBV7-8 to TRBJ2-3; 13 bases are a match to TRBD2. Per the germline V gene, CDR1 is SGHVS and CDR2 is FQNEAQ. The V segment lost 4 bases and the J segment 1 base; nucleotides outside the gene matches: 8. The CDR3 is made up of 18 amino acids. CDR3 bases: TGTGCCAGCAGCTCTATAGACGGACTAGCGGGAGGCACAGATACGCAGTATTTT. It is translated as CASSSIDGLAGGTDTQYF.

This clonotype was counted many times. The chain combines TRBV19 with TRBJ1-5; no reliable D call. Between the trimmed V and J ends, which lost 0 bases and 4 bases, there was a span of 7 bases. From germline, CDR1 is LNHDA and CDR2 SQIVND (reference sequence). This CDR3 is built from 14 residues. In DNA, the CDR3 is TGTGCCAGTAGTATAGATACGGGGAATCAGCCCCAGCATTTT. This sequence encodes CASSIDTGNQPQHF. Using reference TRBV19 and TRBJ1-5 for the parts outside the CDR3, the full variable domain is DGGITQSPKYLFRKEGQNVTLSCEQNLNHDAMYWYRQDPGQGLRLIYYSQIVNDFQKGDIAEGYSVSREKKESFPLTVTSAQKNPTAFYLCASSIDTGNQPQHFGDGTRLSIL.

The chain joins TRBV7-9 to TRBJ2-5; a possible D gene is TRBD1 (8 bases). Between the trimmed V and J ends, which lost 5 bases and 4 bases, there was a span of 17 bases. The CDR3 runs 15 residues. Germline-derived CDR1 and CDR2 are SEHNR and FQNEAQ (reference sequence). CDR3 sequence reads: CASSTNHRGGETQYF. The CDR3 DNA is TGTGCCAGCAGCACTAACCACAGGGGGGGAGAGACCCAGTACTTC.

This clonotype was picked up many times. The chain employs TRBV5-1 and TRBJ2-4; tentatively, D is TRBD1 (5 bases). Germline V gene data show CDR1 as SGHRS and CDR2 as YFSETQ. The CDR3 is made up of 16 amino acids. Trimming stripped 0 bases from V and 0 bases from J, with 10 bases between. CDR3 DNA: TGCGCCAGCAGCTTGGAAACAGGTCTAGCCAAAAACATTCAGTACTTC. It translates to CASSLETGLAKNIQYF.

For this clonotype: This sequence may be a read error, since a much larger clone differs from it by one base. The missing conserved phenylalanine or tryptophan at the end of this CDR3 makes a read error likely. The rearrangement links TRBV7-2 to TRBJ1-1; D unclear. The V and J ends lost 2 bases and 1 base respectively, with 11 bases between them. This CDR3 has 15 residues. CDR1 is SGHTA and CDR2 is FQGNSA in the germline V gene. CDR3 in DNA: TGTGCCAGCAGCTTAAATCCCACACGGAACACTGAAGCTTTCCTT. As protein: CASSLNPTRNTEAFL.

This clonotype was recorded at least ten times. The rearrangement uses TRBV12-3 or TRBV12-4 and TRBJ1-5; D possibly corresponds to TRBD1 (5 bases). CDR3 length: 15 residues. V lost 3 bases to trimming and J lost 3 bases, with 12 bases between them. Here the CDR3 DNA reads TGTGCCAGCAGTTTGGGCCGGACAATCAATCAGCCCCAGCATTTT. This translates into CASSLGRTINQPQHF.

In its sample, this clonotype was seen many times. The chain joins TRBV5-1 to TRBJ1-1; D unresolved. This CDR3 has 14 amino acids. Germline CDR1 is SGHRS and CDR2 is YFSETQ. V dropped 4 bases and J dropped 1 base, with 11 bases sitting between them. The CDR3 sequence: CASSGRAQNTEAFF. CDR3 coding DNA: TGCGCCAGCAGCGGTCGGGCACAGAACACTGAAGCTTTCTTT.

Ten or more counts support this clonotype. This CDR3 reads CASSFGTKVGGYTF. The CDR3 DNA reads as TGTGCCAGCAGTTTTGGGACGAAGGTTGGTGGCTACACCTTC. The V call is TRBV28, the J call TRBJ1-2; maybe TRBD1 (5 bases). The ends were cut back, 3 bases at V and 7 bases at J, with 15 bases in the middle. This CDR3 spans 14 amino acids. Germline lookup yields CDR1 MDHEN and CDR2 SYDVKM.

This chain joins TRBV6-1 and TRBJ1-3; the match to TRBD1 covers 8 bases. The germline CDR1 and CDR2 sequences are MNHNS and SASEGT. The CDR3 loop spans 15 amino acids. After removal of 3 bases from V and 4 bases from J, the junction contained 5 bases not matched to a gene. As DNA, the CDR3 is TGTGCCAGCAGTGACGACGGGACAGGCGGAAACACCATATATTTT. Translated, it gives CASSDDGTGGNTIYF.

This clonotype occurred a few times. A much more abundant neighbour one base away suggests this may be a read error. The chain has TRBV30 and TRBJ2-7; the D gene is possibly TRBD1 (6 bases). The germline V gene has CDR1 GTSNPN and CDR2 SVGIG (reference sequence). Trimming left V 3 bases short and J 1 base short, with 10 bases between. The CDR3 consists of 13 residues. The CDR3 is CAWRETGSYEQYF. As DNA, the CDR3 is TGTGCCTGGAGGGAGACAGGTTCCTACGAGCAGTACTTC.

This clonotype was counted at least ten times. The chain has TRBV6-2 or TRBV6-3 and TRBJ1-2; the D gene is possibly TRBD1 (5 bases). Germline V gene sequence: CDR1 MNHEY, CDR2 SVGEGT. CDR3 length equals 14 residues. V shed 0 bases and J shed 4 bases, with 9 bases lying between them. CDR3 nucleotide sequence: TGTGCCAGCAGTTACTCTGGGGCAGCCTATGGCTACACCTTC. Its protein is CASSYSGAAYGYTF.

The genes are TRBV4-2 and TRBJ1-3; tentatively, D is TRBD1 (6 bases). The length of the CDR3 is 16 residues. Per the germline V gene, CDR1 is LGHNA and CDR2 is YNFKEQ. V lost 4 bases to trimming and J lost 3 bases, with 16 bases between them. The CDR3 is CASSPRDNIFGNTIYF. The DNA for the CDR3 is TGTGCCAGCAGCCCCCGGGACAATATTTTTGGAAACACCATATATTTT.

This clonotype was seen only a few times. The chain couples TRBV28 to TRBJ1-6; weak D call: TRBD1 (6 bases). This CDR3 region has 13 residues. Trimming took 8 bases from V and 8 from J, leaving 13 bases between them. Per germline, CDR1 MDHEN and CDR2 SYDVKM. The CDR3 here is CASLAGADSPLHF. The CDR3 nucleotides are TGTGCCAGCTTAGCGGGGGCGGATTCACCCCTCCACTTT.

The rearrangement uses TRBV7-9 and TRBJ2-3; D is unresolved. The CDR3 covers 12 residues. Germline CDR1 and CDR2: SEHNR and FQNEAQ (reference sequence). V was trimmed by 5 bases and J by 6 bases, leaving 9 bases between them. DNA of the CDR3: TGTGCCAGCAGCCTCATGTTGGATACGCAGTATTTT. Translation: CASSLMLDTQYF. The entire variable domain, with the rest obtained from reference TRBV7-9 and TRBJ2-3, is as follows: DTGVSQNPRHKITKRGQNVTFRCDPISEHNRLYWYRQTLGQGPEFLTYFQNEAQLEKSRLLSDRFSAERPKGSFSTLEIQRTEQGDSAMYLCASSLMLDTQYFGPGTRLTVL.

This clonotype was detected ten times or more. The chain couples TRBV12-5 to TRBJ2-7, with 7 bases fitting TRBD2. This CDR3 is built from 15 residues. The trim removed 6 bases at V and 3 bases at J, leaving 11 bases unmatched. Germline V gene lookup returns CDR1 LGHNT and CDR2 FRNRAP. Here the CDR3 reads CASGGGAGLYYEQYF. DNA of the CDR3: TGTGCTAGTGGGGGAGGGGCAGGGCTCTACTACGAGCAGTACTTC. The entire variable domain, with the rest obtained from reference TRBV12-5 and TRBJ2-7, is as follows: DARVTQTPRHKVTEMGQEVTMRCQPILGHNTVFWYRQTMMQGLELLAYFRNRAPLDDSGMPKDRFSAEMPDATLATLKIQPSEPRDSAVYFCASGGGAGLYYEQYFGPGTRLTVT.